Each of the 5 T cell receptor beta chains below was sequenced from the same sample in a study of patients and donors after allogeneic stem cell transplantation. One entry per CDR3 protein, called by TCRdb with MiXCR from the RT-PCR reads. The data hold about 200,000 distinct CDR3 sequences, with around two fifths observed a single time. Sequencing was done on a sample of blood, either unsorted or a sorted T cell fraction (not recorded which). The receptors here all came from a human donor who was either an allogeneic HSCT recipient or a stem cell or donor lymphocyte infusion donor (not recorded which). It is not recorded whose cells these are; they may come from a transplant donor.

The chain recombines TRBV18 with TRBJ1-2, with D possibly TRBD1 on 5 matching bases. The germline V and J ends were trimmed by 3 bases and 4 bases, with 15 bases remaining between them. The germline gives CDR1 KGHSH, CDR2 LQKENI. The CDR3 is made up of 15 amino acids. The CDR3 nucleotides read TGTGCCAGCTCACCCGGTCGGGGGGACGGCTATGGCTACACCTTC. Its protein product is CASSPGRGDGYGYTF.

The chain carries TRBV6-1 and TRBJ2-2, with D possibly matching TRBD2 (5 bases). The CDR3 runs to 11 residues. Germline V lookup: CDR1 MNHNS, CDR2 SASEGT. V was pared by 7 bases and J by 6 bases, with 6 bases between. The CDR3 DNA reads TGTGCCAGCACCGGGGCCGGGGAGCTGTTTTTT. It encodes CASTGAGELFF.

CDR3 DNA: TGTGCCAGCAGTTACCTCAGGGGGGGCGCGATCACTGAAGCTTTCTTT. Translating gives CASSYLRGGAITEAFF. The J gene is TRBJ1-1, the V gene TRBV28, with 7 positions matching TRBD1. The germline V gene has CDR1 MDHEN and CDR2 SYDVKM. The CDR3 spans 16 residues. V was clipped by 4 bases and J by 4 bases; unmatched bases: 12.

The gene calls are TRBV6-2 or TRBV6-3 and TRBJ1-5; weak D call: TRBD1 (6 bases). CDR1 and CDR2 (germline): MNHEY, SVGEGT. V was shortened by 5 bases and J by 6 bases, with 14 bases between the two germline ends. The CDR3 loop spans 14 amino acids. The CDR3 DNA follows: TGTGCCAGCAGTCCCGACAGGCTCCTTCAGCCCCAGCATTTT. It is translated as CASSPDRLLQPQHF.

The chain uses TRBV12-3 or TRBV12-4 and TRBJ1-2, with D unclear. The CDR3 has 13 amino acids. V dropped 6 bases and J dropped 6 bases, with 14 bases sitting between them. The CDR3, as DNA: TGTGCCAGCAGGGCTGGAGGAAGGCATGGCTACACCTTC. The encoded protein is CASRAGGRHGYTF.